Below, 28 T cell receptor beta chains from the same sample are listed, as sequenced in a study of blood T cell repertoires in COVID-19 (dated by TCRdb to 2018 to 2021). Libraries were built with the immunoSEQ multiplex PCR assay. Held by TCRdb, this immuneACCESS table contains in-frame sequences only and omits some clones. Under half of the omission traces to an unresolved V gene where checked; the cause of the rest is unknown. The sample table records around 58,000 clones; about 90% of these occur just once. Together, the top ten hold 13% of the sample. The sample comprised peripheral blood. These receptor sequences come from a man between 60 and 75 years old with active COVID-19.

This clone came up once. This chain connects TRBV11-2 to TRBJ2-1, with D perhaps matching TRBD2 (8 bases). CDR1 SGHAT and CDR2 FQNNGV come from the germline V gene. The V gene lost 8 bases and the J gene lost 8 bases, with 31 bases spanning the gap. The CDR3 consists of 18 residues. The DNA for the CDR3 is TGTGCCAGCGGAACCGGGGCTAGCGGGTCCCTAGGGGGCGATGAGCAGTTCTTC. It codes for CASGTGASGSLGGDEQFF.

The V call is TRBV5-1, the J call TRBJ1-5; no firm D call. Germline V gene sequence: CDR1 SGHRS, CDR2 YFSETQ. This CDR3 is built from 14 residues. Trimming took 1 base from V and 5 from J, leaving 10 bases between them. CDR3 residues: CASSLLGRDQPQHF. CDR3 in DNA: TGCGCCAGCAGCTTGCTGGGGAGGGATCAGCCCCAGCATTTT.

The V gene is TRBV15, the J gene TRBJ1-1; D is unresolved. Trimming shortened V by 0 bases and J by 0 bases, and 8 bases separated the two germline ends. Germline V gene data show CDR1 as LNHNV and CDR2 as YYDKDF (reference sequence). CDR3 length: 15 amino acids. CDR3 DNA sequence: TGTGCCACCAGCAGAGACCCGGGAATGAACACTGAAGCTTTCTTT. Protein: CATSRDPGMNTEAFF.

This clone has more than one count but fewer than ten. The V and J genes are TRBV21-1 and TRBJ1-2; TRBD1 was called by the table and not checked on the DNA. TRBV21-1 is termed a pseudogene. The CDR3 is made up of 15 amino acids. CDR3 nucleotides: TGTGCCAGCAGCAAAAAGAACAGGCGGACCTATGGCTACACCTTC. Translated: CASSKKNRRTYGYTF.

The chain combines TRBV11-2 with TRBJ2-7; maybe TRBD1 (5 bases). Germline V lookup: CDR1 SGHAT, CDR2 FQNNGV. With 1 base removed from V and 2 bases from J, the gap between germline ends came to 9 bases. CDR3 length equals 14 residues. The CDR3 here is CASSLALQAYEQYF. In nucleotides, the CDR3 is TGTGCCAGCAGCTTAGCGTTACAGGCCTACGAGCAGTACTTC.

This chain joins TRBV6-2 or TRBV6-3 and TRBJ1-5; perhaps TRBD1 as D (5 bases). The CDR3 runs to 14 residues. Germline assignment: CDR1 MNHEY and CDR2 SVGEGT. V gave up 5 bases and J gave up 6 bases, with 14 bases separating them. CDR3 DNA sequence: TGTGCCAGCAGTCTCTCAGGGATCGGTCAGCCCCAGCATTTT. Its protein is CASSLSGIGQPQHF.

The V and J genes are TRBV28 and TRBJ1-1; D is undetermined. CDR3 length equals 12 residues. Germline V gene lookup returns CDR1 MDHEN and CDR2 SYDVKM. V lost 6 bases, J lost 4 bases, and 9 bases lay in between. The CDR3 DNA follows: TGTGCCAGCAGCCATCCCGGCACTGAAGCTTTCTTT. This encodes CASSHPGTEAFF.

The gene calls are TRBV2 and TRBJ1-3, with 9 positions matching TRBD1. Germline CDR1 is SNHLY and CDR2 is FYNNEI. The J segment lost 3 bases and the V segment lost 4 bases, leaving 7 bases of the junction unmatched. The CDR3 runs to 16 residues. This CDR3 reads CASSAGTGRGGNTIYF. The CDR3 DNA is TGTGCCAGCAGTGCTGGGACAGGGCGGGGTGGAAACACCATATATTTT. The complete variable domain, with remaining parts taken from reference TRBV2 and TRBJ1-3, reads EPEVTQTPSHQVTQMGQEVILRCVPISNHLYFYWYRQILGQKVEFLVSFYNNEISEKSEIFDDQFSVERPDGSNFTLKIRSTKLEDSAMYFCASSAGTGRGGNTIYFGEGSWLTVV.

This clone occurred once. The sample holds other DNA sequences that translate to the same CDR3. The V and J genes are TRBV5-1 and TRBJ1-4, with 8 bases fitting TRBD1. V lost 7 bases and J lost 6; bases outside the gene matches: 11. CDR1 is SGHRS and CDR2 is YFSETQ in the germline V gene. This CDR3 comprises 15 residues. As DNA, the CDR3 is TGCGCCAGCCGACGGCAGGGGGCGCGGGATGAAAAACTGTTTTTT. Encoded protein: CASRRQGARDEKLFF.

The rearrangement uses TRBV29-1 and TRBJ2-7; TRBD2 aligns across 7 bases. The CDR3 loop spans 13 amino acids. V was pared by 6 bases and J by 0 bases, with 5 bases of the junction left unmatched. CDR1 is SQVTM and CDR2 is ANQGSEA in the germline V gene. For the CDR3, the DNA is TGCAGCGTGAGGACGGGGGGCTCCTACGAGCAGTACTTC. Protein: CSVRTGGSYEQYF.

This sequence joins TRBV7-9 and TRBJ2-5; 10 nucleotides agree with TRBD1. The CDR3 totals 17 residues. J gave up 5 bases and V 5 bases, and 14 bases lay outside the gene matches. Germline values: CDR1 SEHNR, CDR2 FQNEAQ (reference sequence). DNA for the CDR3: TGTGCCAGCAGCCTTGAGGCGACAGGGGGCTACGAGGAGACCCAGTACTTC. Translation gives CASSLEATGGYEETQYF.

CDR3 coding DNA: TGTGCCAGCAGCCAAGGAGCGGGGGGGCCTTTAAATACGCAGTATTTT. Encoded protein: CASSQGAGGPLNTQYF. The rearrangement links TRBV3-1 (or the pseudogene TRBV3-2) to TRBJ2-3; 10 bases are a match to TRBD2. Germline lookup yields CDR1 LGHDT and CDR2 YNNKEL (reference sequence). V dropped 1 base and J dropped 7; count of bases not matched to a gene: 8. The CDR3 covers 16 residues.

This clone has just one count. The chain uses TRBV7-2 and TRBJ1-6; 7 nucleotides agree with TRBD1. Germline loops: CDR1 SGHTA, CDR2 FQGNSA. J was trimmed by 7 bases and V by 3 bases; bases with no gene match: 9. The CDR3 contains 16 residues. The CDR3 here is CASSLGRGRRNSPLHF. CDR3 sequence (DNA): TGTGCCAGCAGCTTGGGTAGGGGGCGCAGGAATTCACCCCTCCACTTT.

V usage is TRBV18 and J usage is TRBJ1-6; TRBD1 agrees at 10 bases. The CDR3 sequence is 15 residues long. Looked up from germline, CDR1 is KGHSH and CDR2 is LQKENI. J gave up 9 bases and V 0 bases, and 2 bases lay outside the gene matches. The CDR3 sequence is CASSPPDRGVSPLHF. CDR3 bases: TGTGCCAGCTCACCACCGGACAGGGGGGTTTCACCCCTCCACTTT.

J is TRBJ2-2 and V is TRBV6-2 or TRBV6-3, with 7 bases aligning to TRBD2. The CDR3 is 16 amino acids. V lost 2 bases, J lost 2 bases, and 5 bases stayed unmatched. Germline CDR1 and CDR2: MNHEY and SVGEGT. CDR3 nucleotide sequence: TGTGCCAGCAGTTACGCTGGCGGGAGCAACACCGGGGAGCTGTTTTTT. Amino acid sequence: CASSYAGGSNTGELFF.

The J gene is TRBJ2-7, the V gene TRBV6-1, with 7 bases that match TRBD1. Germline CDR1 reads MNHNS; CDR2 reads SASEGT. The CDR3 has 14 amino acids. The ends lost 3 bases at V and 4 bases at J; junction bases unmatched: 6. The DNA for the CDR3 is TGTGCCAGCAGTGAGGCAGGGACAGAGTACGAGCAGTACTTC. Protein sequence: CASSEAGTEYEQYF.

This chain uses TRBV2 with TRBJ1-3; D is uncertain. The V end was cut by 3 bases, the J end by 3 bases, with 9 bases between. The CDR3 loop spans 14 amino acids. Germline CDR1 SNHLY, CDR2 FYNNEI. Here the CDR3 DNA reads TGTGCCAGCAGTGAGGTGGCGGTTGGAAACACCATATATTTT. This gives the protein CASSEVAVGNTIYF.

The rearrangement links TRBV4-1 to TRBJ2-1; D might be TRBD1 (5 bases). The ends were cut back, 4 bases at V and 9 bases at J, with 13 bases in the middle. Germline values: CDR1 MGHRA, CDR2 YSYEKL. The CDR3 extends over 13 amino acids. The CDR3 protein is CASSLARGVEQFF. The CDR3 DNA is TGCGCCAGCAGCCTGGCTAGGGGCGTTGAGCAGTTCTTC.

The chain is built from TRBV6-5 and TRBJ2-7, with a weak D call TRBD1 (6 bases). Trimming took off 7 bases at V and 1 base at J, with 14 bases between the two ends. Germline CDR1 is MNHEY and CDR2 is SVGAGI. The CDR3 spans 14 residues. CDR3 nucleotide sequence: TGTGCCAGCACCCGGACAGTTACTTCCTACGAGCAGTACTTC. Translated, it gives CASTRTVTSYEQYF.

This chain uses TRBV5-1 with TRBJ1-1, with a possible D match to TRBD1 (6 bases). V was trimmed by 0 bases and J by 2 bases, leaving 14 bases between them. Germline loops: CDR1 SGHRS, CDR2 YFSETQ. The CDR3 totals 16 residues. The CDR3 protein is CASSLAAGASNTEAFF. CDR3 DNA: TGCGCCAGCAGCTTGGCCGCAGGGGCATCCAACACTGAAGCTTTCTTT.

V usage is TRBV6-2 or TRBV6-3 and J usage is TRBJ2-1; TRBD1 might be the D (6 bases). The ends were cut back, 4 bases at V and 11 bases at J, with 9 bases in the middle. The CDR3 loop spans 11 amino acids. Germline V gene sequence: CDR1 MNHEY, CDR2 SVGEGT. The CDR3 nucleotides are TGTGCCAGCAGTTCCGGGACAAAGCAGTTCTTC. It yields the protein CASSSGTKQFF.

This rearrangement joins TRBV19 to TRBJ2-2; TRBD1 matches 12 bases. The germline CDR1 and CDR2 sequences are LNHDA and SQIVND (reference sequence). This CDR3 region has 14 residues. V shed 6 bases and J 8 bases; nucleotides not matched to a gene: 4. The CDR3 bases are TGTGCCAGTAGGGGACAGGGGGCAGGAGGGGAGCTGTTTTTT. This encodes CASRGQGAGGELFF.

The V gene is TRBV20-1, the J gene TRBJ1-1; D call uncertain. V was pared by 3 bases and J by 8 bases, with 13 bases between. This CDR3 has 12 amino acids. Germline V gene data show CDR1 as DFQATT and CDR2 as SNEGSKA (reference sequence). CDR3 in DNA: TGCAGTGCTAGTGCGGGAATCGGGGAAGCTTTCTTT. Translating it yields CSASAGIGEAFF.

The genes are TRBV30 and TRBJ2-3; 7 bases agree with TRBD2. The CDR3 sequence is 15 residues long. J lost 6 bases, V lost 0 bases, and 9 bases had no gene match. Germline V gene data show CDR1 as GTSNPN and CDR2 as SVGIG (reference sequence). CDR3 nucleotide sequence: TGTGCCTGGAGTGTACAGGCGGGAGCGGGGGATACGCAGTATTTT. Translated: CAWSVQAGAGDTQYF. Complete variable domain (other parts from reference TRBV30 and TRBJ2-3): SQTIHQWPATLVQPVGSPLSLECTVEGTSNPNLYWYRQAAGRGLQLLFYSVGIGQISSEVPQNLSASRPQDRQFILSSKKLLLSDSGFYLCAWSVQAGAGDTQYFGPGTRLTVL.

The chain combines TRBV3-1 (or the pseudogene TRBV3-2) with TRBJ2-1; TRBD2 matches 10 bases. Looked up from germline, CDR1 is LGHDT and CDR2 is YNNKEL (reference sequence). CDR3 length: 15 residues. Trimming cost V 3 bases and J 8 bases; bases outside gene matches: 7. CDR3: CASSQALAGAYEQFF. CDR3 in DNA: TGTGCCAGCAGCCAGGCGCTAGCGGGAGCGTATGAGCAGTTCTTC.

V and J are TRBV9 and TRBJ2-2, with 8 bases fitting TRBD1. CDR3 length: 15 residues. The germline V gene has CDR1 SGDLS and CDR2 YYNGEE. The V segment lost 3 bases and the J segment 8 bases; nucleotides outside the gene matches: 9. The CDR3 here is CASSALQGELGELFF. CDR3 DNA: TGTGCCAGCAGCGCATTACAGGGGGAACTTGGGGAGCTGTTTTTT.

This clone was recorded a few times. CDR3 sequence (DNA): TGCGCCAGCAGCTTGAGTCCAGGGGCTTTTACCGATGAGCAGTTCTTC. It encodes CASSLSPGAFTDEQFF. The chain employs TRBV5-1 and TRBJ2-1; D is possibly TRBD1 (6 bases). V lost 1 base and J lost 8, with 19 bases in between. CDR1 is SGHRS, CDR2 YFSETQ, per germline. The CDR3 sequence is 16 residues long.

The rearrangement uses TRBV29-1 and TRBJ2-7; 8 nucleotides agree with TRBD1. Germline CDR1 is SQVTM and CDR2 is ANQGSEA. This CDR3 comprises 13 residues. The junction had 7 bases not matched to a gene; V was cut back by 3 bases and J by 6 bases. CDR3 bases: TGCAGCGTTGATGGGGCAGGGGGCAGCGAGCAGTACTTC. Protein sequence: CSVDGAGGSEQYF.